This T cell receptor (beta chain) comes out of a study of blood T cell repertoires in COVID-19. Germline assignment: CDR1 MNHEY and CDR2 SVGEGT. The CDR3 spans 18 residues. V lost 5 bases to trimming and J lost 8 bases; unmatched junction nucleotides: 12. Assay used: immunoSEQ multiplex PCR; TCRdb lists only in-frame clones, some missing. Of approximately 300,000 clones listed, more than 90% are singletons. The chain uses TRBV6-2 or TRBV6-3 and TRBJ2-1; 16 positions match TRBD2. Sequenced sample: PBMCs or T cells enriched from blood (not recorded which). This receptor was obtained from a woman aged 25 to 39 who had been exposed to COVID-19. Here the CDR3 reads CASSPRPGLAGGPYEQFF. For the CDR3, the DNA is TGTGCCAGCAGTCCACGGCCGGGACTAGCGGGGGGGCCATATGAGCAGTTCTTC.